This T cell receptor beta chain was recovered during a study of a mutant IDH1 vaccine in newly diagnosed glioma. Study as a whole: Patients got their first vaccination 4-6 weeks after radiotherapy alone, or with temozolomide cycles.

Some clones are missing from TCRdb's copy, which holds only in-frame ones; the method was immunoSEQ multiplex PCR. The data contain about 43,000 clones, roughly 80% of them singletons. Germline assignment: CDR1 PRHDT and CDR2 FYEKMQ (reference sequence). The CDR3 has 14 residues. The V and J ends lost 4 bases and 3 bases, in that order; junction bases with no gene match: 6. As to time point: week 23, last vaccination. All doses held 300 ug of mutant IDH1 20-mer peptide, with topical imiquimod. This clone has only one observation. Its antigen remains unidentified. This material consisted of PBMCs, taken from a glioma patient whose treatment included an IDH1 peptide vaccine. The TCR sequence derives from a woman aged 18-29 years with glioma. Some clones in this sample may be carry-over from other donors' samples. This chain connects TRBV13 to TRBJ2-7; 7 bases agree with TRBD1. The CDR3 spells CASSSRDRGYEQYF. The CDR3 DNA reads TGTGCCAGCAGCTCCCGGGACAGAGGCTACGAGCAGTACTTC.